This TCR beta chain stems from a study of blood T cell repertoires in COVID-19. Study information: Both acute and convalescent COVID-19 samples were obtained from the United States, Italy and Spain. Nucleic acid was either cDNA or gDNA, and it came from T cells, B-cell-depleted T cells, or PBMCs.

Authors' methods: From reference gene primer amplification, estimates of nucleated cell counts were derived. Data came from immunoSEQ multiplex PCR; TCRdb stores just in-frame clones and leaves some out. The V and J calls and clone size were taken over from that table, and D and trimming were inferred from the DNA. The sample yields 250,000 to 300,000 clones, 81% seen once. Unmatched junction bases numbered 11, after V lost 0 bases and J lost 4 bases. Germline V gene data show CDR1 as SGHTA and CDR2 as FQGTGA. The CDR3 spans 17 residues. Specimen: peripheral blood. V and J are TRBV7-3 and TRBJ1-2; 7 bases fit TRBD1. The sequence was obtained from a woman aged 55-70 years with active or convalescent COVID-19. DNA for the CDR3: TGTGCCAGCAGCTTAACCAAAGACAGGGCAGGAGTCTATGGCTACACCTTC. Amino acids: CASSLTKDRAGVYGYTF.